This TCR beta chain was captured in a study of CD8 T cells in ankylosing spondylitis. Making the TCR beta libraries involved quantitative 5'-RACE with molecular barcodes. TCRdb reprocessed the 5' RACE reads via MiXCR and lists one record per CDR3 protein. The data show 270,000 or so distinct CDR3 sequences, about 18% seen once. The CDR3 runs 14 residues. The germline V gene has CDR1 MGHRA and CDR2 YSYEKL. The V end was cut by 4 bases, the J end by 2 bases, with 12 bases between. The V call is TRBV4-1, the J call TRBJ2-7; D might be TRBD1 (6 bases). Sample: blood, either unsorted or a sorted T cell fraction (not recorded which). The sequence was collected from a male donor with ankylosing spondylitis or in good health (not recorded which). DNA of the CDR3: TGCGCCAGCAGCCCGGCGTCAGGGGCCTACGAGCAGTACTTC. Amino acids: CASSPASGAYEQYF.